Shown below are 25 T cell receptor beta chains from a single sample sequenced in a study of cytomegalovirus exposure and HLA in healthy donors. With 60 Vbeta and 13 Jbeta primers, the PCR was carried out. Measured with immunoSEQ multiplex PCR; TCRdb has only the in-frame clones, and not every one. The sample carries some 120,000 clones, 10% recorded once. The sequenced sample consisted of PBMCs. These receptors were collected from a woman between 18 and 29 years old in good health and CMV-seropositive.

This chain connects TRBV19 to TRBJ1-1; a possible D gene is TRBD1 (6 bases). The CDR3 consists of 17 residues. Germline CDR1 is LNHDA and CDR2 is SQIVND (reference sequence). Trimming pared 0 bases from V and 5 bases from J, leaving 19 bases between. The CDR3 reads CASSIDRTVGRSTEAFF. CDR3 nucleotide sequence: TGTGCCAGTAGTATAGACCGGACAGTGGGGCGGAGTACTGAAGCTTTCTTT.

The chain couples TRBV5-1 to TRBJ2-2, with 9 bases that match TRBD2. J was trimmed by 7 bases and V by 4 bases; bases with no gene match: 8. The CDR3 spans 15 residues. The germline V gene has CDR1 SGHRS and CDR2 YFSETQ. CDR3 residues: CASSGEREALGELFF. The CDR3 DNA sequence: TGCGCCAGCAGCGGGGAGCGGGAGGCCCTCGGGGAGCTGTTTTTT.

With regard to this clone: It is likely a read error, because the conserved phenylalanine at the end of the CDR3 is missing. This chain uses TRBV7-9 with TRBJ1-4; possibly TRBD1 for D (5 bases). Trimming took off 7 bases at V and 14 bases at J, with 20 bases between the two ends. CDR1 SEHNR and CDR2 FQNEAQ come from the germline V gene (reference sequence). This CDR3 comprises 13 residues. CDR3 sequence: CASKVSGEDILFL. DNA for the CDR3: TGTGCCAGCAAAGTATCGGGGGAGGATATCCTGTTTTTG.

The chain recombines TRBV2 with TRBJ2-7; no reliable D call. The germline V and J ends were trimmed by 7 bases and 0 bases, with 16 bases remaining between them. Germline lookup yields CDR1 SNHLY and CDR2 FYNNEI. The CDR3 totals 15 residues. The CDR3 loop is CASTPFTTSSYEQYF. CDR3 bases: TGTGCCAGCACCCCCTTTACTACCAGCTCCTACGAGCAGTACTTC.

This chain uses TRBV5-1 with TRBJ2-1; D gene ambiguous. The CDR3 has 15 residues. The V and J ends lost 2 bases and 4 bases respectively, with 13 bases between them. Germline-derived CDR1 and CDR2 are SGHRS and YFSETQ. This CDR3 reads CASSFRVSYYNEQFF. CDR3 coding DNA: TGCGCCAGCAGCTTCCGGGTCAGCTATTACAATGAGCAGTTCTTC.

The chain is built from TRBV19 and TRBJ2-6; a weak D match, TRBD2 (5 bases). The ends were cut back, 5 bases at V and 0 bases at J, with 8 bases in the middle. The CDR3 has 15 residues. Germline lookup yields CDR1 LNHDA and CDR2 SQIVND (reference sequence). The CDR3: CASSPGYSGANVLTF. CDR3 coding DNA: TGTGCCAGTAGTCCGGGGTACTCTGGGGCCAACGTCCTGACTTTC. The variable domain in full, completed from reference TRBV19 and TRBJ2-6, reads DGGITQSPKYLFRKEGQNVTLSCEQNLNHDAMYWYRQDPGQGLRLIYYSQIVNDFQKGDIAEGYSVSREKKESFPLTVTSAQKNPTAFYLCASSPGYSGANVLTFGAGSRLTVL.

This clone was counted a few times. The chain recombines TRBV5-1 with TRBJ1-1; TRBD1 matches at 10 bases. This CDR3 has 15 residues. V lost 4 bases to trimming and J lost 5 bases; unmatched junction nucleotides: 8. From germline, CDR1 is SGHRS and CDR2 YFSETQ. The CDR3 sequence is CASSVGTGDGTEAFF. CDR3 in DNA: TGCGCCAGCAGCGTCGGGACAGGGGACGGAACTGAAGCTTTCTTT.

The chain has TRBV7-2 and TRBJ2-5; no clear D. Trimming left V 3 bases short and J 5 bases short, with 10 bases between. This CDR3 has 13 amino acids. CDR1 is SGHTA and CDR2 is FQGNSA in the germline V gene. The CDR3: CASSLTHWETQYF. CDR3 sequence (DNA): TGTGCCAGCAGCTTGACACATTGGGAGACCCAGTACTTC.

This clone was counted only a few times. The chain joins TRBV5-1 to TRBJ1-3; no reliable D call. Germline V gene data show CDR1 as SGHRS and CDR2 as YFSETQ. The V end lost 4 bases, the J end lost 0 bases, and 14 bases lay between the germline ends. The CDR3 is made up of 16 amino acids. CDR3 residues: CASSPGRGSSGNTIYF. CDR3 in DNA: TGCGCCAGCAGCCCTGGTAGAGGCTCCTCTGGAAACACCATATATTTT. Full variable domain (missing parts from reference TRBV5-1 and TRBJ1-3): KAGVTQTPRYLIKTRGQQVTLSCSPISGHRSVSWYQQTPGQGLQFLFEYFSETQRNKGNFPGRFSGRQFSNSRSEMNVSTLELGDSALYLCASSPGRGSSGNTIYFGEGSWLTVV.

This clone occurred a few times. This chain uses TRBV6-1 with TRBJ1-1; D gene uncertain. The V and J ends lost 2 bases and 11 bases respectively, with 18 bases between them. Germline V gene sequence: CDR1 MNHNS, CDR2 SASEGT. CDR3 length equals 14 residues. For the CDR3, the DNA is TGTGCCAGCAGTGAATATCCTTCTATCAGCGCCGCTTTCTTT. Translated, it gives CASSEYPSISAAFF.

The chain uses TRBV11-3 and TRBJ2-5; TRBD1 matches at 10 bases. V shed 4 bases, J shed 2 bases, and the junction held 7 bases outside the gene matches. This CDR3 has 16 amino acids. Germline assignment: CDR1 SGHNT and CDR2 YENEEA. For the CDR3, the DNA is TGTGCCAGCAGCTCCCCGGGACAGGGGCGACAAGAGACCCAGTACTTC. This sequence encodes CASSSPGQGRQETQYF.

This clone was counted between two and nine times. This chain connects TRBV14 to TRBJ2-7, with D possibly matching TRBD2 (5 bases). CDR3 length: 19 residues. With 1 base removed from V and 0 bases from J, the gap between germline ends came to 22 bases. CDR1 and CDR2 (germline): SGHDN, FVKESK. The DNA of the CDR3 is TGTGCCAGCAGCCAAGGCCTTCCAGGACTGGCGTTCAGCTCCTACGAGCAGTACTTC. Translated, it gives CASSQGLPGLAFSSYEQYF.

This sequence joins TRBV6-1 and TRBJ2-7; 9 positions agree with TRBD1. Germline V gives CDR1 MNHNS, CDR2 SASEGT. Germline trimming cut 4 bases from V and 6 bases from J; bases unmatched to any gene: 4. CDR3 size: 13 residues. CDR3 sequence reads: CASSGDRVVEQYF. The CDR3 region has the DNA TGTGCCAGCAGTGGGGACAGGGTTGTCGAGCAGTACTTC.

This chain uses TRBV7-8 with TRBJ2-1; 14 bases fit TRBD2. The trim removed 3 bases at V and 8 bases at J, leaving 6 bases unmatched. The length of the CDR3 is 16 residues. Germline V gene lookup returns CDR1 SGHVS and CDR2 FQNEAQ. The CDR3 sequence: CASSLGLAGDRYEQFF. DNA for the CDR3: TGTGCCAGCAGCTTGGGACTAGCGGGAGATCGCTATGAGCAGTTCTTC.

The rearrangement joins TRBV29-1 to TRBJ1-2; perhaps TRBD1 as D (5 bases). Looked up from germline, CDR1 is SQVTM and CDR2 is ANQGSEA. Trimming shortened V by 4 bases and J by 8 bases, and 14 bases separated the two germline ends. The CDR3 consists of 12 residues. The CDR3 region is CSVGGATVGYTF. The CDR3 DNA follows: TGCAGCGTTGGGGGCGCGACAGTCGGCTACACCTTC.

V usage is TRBV28 and J usage is TRBJ2-1; TRBD2 matches 9 bases. The length of the CDR3 is 15 residues. Germline CDR1 reads MDHEN; CDR2 reads SYDVKM. Losses at the gene ends were 6 bases for V and 10 bases for J; bases not matched to a gene: 13. DNA for the CDR3: TGTGCCAGCAGCTCCCTCGGGACTAGCTTGGGGGAGCAGTTCTTC. Protein sequence: CASSSLGTSLGEQFF.

This clone was detected once. The gene calls are TRBV4-1 and TRBJ2-1, with D possibly matching TRBD1 (6 bases). This CDR3 contains 15 residues. V dropped 1 base and J dropped 1 base, with 8 bases sitting between them. Germline-derived CDR1 and CDR2 are MGHRA and YSYEKL. CDR3 amino acids: CASSQADRSYNEQFF. CDR3 sequence (DNA): TGCGCCAGCAGCCAAGCGGACAGATCCTACAATGAGCAGTTCTTC.

The table lists this clone with a few counts. J is TRBJ2-1 and V is TRBV4-1; 7 nucleotides agree with TRBD2. The CDR3 extends over 17 amino acids. Germline V lookup: CDR1 MGHRA, CDR2 YSYEKL. Trimming cost V 0 bases and J 6 bases; bases outside gene matches: 11. The CDR3 sequence: CASSQDRASGTFNEQFF. In DNA form, the CDR3 reads TGCGCCAGCAGCCAAGATCGGGCTAGCGGAACCTTCAATGAGCAGTTCTTC.

This clone occurred a few times. V is TRBV10-3 and J is TRBJ1-5; D call uncertain. V was shortened by 0 bases and J by 1 base, with 7 bases between the two germline ends. Germline V gene data show CDR1 as ENHRY and CDR2 as SYGVKD. CDR3 length: 15 amino acids. The CDR3 protein is CAISESGRSNQPQHF. The DNA for the CDR3 is TGTGCCATCAGTGAGTCGGGCAGGAGCAATCAGCCCCAGCATTTT.

V and J are TRBV7-9 and TRBJ2-3, with a weak D call TRBD2 (6 bases). Trimming removed 0 bases at V and 6 bases at J, with 13 bases between. This CDR3 region has 15 residues. Germline V lookup: CDR1 SEHNR, CDR2 FQNEAQ (reference sequence). CDR3 residues: CASSLATGAHDTQYF. In DNA form, the CDR3 reads TGTGCCAGCAGCTTAGCAACGGGAGCCCACGATACGCAGTATTTT.

Comment on this clone: At the DNA level, this CDR3 is encoded by other sequences in the same sample as well. The V call is TRBV29-1, the J call TRBJ2-7, with no clear D. The ends were cut back, 5 bases at V and 4 bases at J, with 12 bases in the middle. The CDR3 has 12 amino acids. The germline V gene has CDR1 SQVTM and CDR2 ANQGSEA. CDR3 loop: CSVHYGGYEQYF. Written as DNA, the CDR3 is TGCAGCGTTCACTATGGTGGGTACGAGCAGTACTTC.

This chain joins TRBV29-1 and TRBJ2-3; 8 positions agree with TRBD2. Germline loops: CDR1 SQVTM, CDR2 ANQGSEA. The CDR3 sequence is 14 residues long. The V segment lost 4 bases and the J segment 5 bases; nucleotides outside the gene matches: 8. This CDR3 reads CSVATGGRIDTQYF. DNA of the CDR3: TGCAGCGTTGCGACGGGAGGGCGGATAGATACGCAGTATTTT.

The table lists this clone with a few counts. V gene TRBV5-1 combines with J gene TRBJ2-7, with 9 bases matching TRBD2. Germline-derived CDR1 and CDR2 are SGHRS and YFSETQ. The CDR3 runs to 16 residues. The V gene end was trimmed by 4 bases and the J gene end by 7 bases; junction bases not matched to a gene: 15. CDR3 nucleotide sequence: TGCGCCAGCAGCCTTTTTGGGGCGGGAGGGGGGCAGGAGCAGTACTTC. Its protein is CASSLFGAGGGQEQYF. The full variable domain, completed using reference TRBV5-1 and TRBJ2-7, is KAGVTQTPRYLIKTRGQQVTLSCSPISGHRSVSWYQQTPGQGLQFLFEYFSETQRNKGNFPGRFSGRQFSNSRSEMNVSTLELGDSALYLCASSLFGAGGGQEQYFGPGTRLTVT.

This clone has only a few counts. The V and J genes are TRBV29-1 and TRBJ1-2; 8 bases line up with TRBD1. The germline V gene encodes CDR1 SQVTM and CDR2 ANQGSEA. The CDR3 runs to 14 residues. The V gene end was trimmed by 3 bases and the J gene end by 1 base; junction bases not matched to a gene: 4. The CDR3 loop is CSVEGRGLNYGYTF. The DNA of the CDR3 is TGCAGCGTTGAGGGCAGGGGGCTTAACTATGGCTACACCTTC.

This clone appeared a few times. The chain recombines TRBV5-4 with TRBJ2-5; maybe TRBD2 (6 bases). The V gene lost 3 bases and the J gene lost 2 bases, with 14 bases spanning the gap. This CDR3 comprises 15 residues. Germline values: CDR1 SGHNT, CDR2 YYREEE (reference sequence). The CDR3 protein is CASSSMGLAQETQYF. DNA of the CDR3: TGTGCCAGCAGCTCTATGGGGCTAGCGCAAGAGACCCAGTACTTC.